This T cell receptor (beta chain) was captured in a study of metastatic and nonmetastatic thyroid tumors. Germline V lookup: CDR1 MNHNS, CDR2 SASEGT. V gave up 5 bases and J gave up 8 bases; unmatched junction bases: 9. CDR3 length equals 15 residues. This clone was found a few times. MiXCR was used by TCRdb to re-call the PCR reads. The sample holds about 5,300 clones, over 30% seen once. Before thyroid surgery, none of the patients had received any treatment. This rearrangement joins TRBV6-1 to TRBJ1-2; 12 bases line up with TRBD1. The receptor comes from a female donor with papillary thyroid cancer or a benign thyroid nodule (not recorded which). Some clones in this sample may be carry-over from other donors' samples. Material: adjacent normal tissue. DNA of the CDR3: TGTGCCAGCAGTCTTCAGGGACAGGGGGCGGGAGGCTACACCTTC. It yields the protein CASSLQGQGAGGYTF.